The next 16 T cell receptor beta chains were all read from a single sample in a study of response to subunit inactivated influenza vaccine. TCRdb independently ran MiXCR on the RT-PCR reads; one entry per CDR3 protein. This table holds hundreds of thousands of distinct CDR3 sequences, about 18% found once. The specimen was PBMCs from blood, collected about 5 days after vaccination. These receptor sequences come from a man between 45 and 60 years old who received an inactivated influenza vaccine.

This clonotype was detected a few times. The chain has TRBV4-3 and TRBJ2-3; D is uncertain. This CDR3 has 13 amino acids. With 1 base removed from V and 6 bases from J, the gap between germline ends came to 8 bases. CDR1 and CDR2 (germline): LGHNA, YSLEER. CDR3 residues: CASSQAHTDTQYF. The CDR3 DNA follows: TGCGCCAGCAGCCAAGCTCATACGGATACGCAGTATTTT.

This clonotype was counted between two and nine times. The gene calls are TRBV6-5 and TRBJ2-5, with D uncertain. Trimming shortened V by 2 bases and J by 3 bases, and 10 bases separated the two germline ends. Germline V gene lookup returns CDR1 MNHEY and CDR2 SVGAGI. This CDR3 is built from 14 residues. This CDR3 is CASSYGLTEETQYF. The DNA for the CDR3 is TGTGCCAGCAGTTACGGGCTAACGGAAGAGACCCAGTACTTC.

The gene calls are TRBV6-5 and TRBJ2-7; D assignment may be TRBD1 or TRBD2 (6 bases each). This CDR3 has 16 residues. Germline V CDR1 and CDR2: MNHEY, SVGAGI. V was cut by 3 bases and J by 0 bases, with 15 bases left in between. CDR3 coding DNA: TGTGCCAGCAGTTATCAAAGGGGGGATAGCTCCTACGAGCAGTACTTC. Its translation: CASSYQRGDSSYEQYF.

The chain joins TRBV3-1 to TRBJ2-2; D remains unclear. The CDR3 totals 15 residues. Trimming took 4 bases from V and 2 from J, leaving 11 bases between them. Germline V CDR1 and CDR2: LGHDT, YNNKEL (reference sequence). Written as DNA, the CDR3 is TGTGCCAGCAGCCCACCACTCCGAAACACCGGGGAGCTGTTTTTT. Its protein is CASSPPLRNTGELFF.

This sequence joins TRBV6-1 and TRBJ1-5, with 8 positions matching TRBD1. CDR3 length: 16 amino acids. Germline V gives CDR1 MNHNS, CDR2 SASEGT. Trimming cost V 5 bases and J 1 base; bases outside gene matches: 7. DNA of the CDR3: TGTGCCAGCAGTCGCGGACAGGGAGGCAGCAATCAGCCCCAGCATTTT. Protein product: CASSRGQGGSNQPQHF.

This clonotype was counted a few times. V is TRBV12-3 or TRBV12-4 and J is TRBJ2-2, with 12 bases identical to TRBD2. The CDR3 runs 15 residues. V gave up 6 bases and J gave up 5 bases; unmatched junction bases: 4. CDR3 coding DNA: TGTGCCAGCAGACCTAGCGGGGGGGCTACCGGGGAGCTGTTTTTT. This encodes CASRPSGGATGELFF.

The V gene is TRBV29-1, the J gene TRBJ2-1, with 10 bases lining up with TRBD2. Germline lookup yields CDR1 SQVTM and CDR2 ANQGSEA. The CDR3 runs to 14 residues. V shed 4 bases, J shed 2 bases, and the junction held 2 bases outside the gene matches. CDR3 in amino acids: CSVVSGGAYNEQFF. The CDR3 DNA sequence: TGCAGCGTTGTGAGCGGGGGGGCCTACAATGAGCAGTTCTTC.

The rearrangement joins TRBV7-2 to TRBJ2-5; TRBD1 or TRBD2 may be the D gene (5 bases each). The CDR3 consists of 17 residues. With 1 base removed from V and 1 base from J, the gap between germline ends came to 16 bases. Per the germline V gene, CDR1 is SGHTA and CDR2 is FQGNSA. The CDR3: CASSLGRGRGPQETQYF. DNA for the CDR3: TGTGCCAGCAGCTTAGGCAGAGGCCGGGGCCCCCAAGAGACCCAGTACTTC.

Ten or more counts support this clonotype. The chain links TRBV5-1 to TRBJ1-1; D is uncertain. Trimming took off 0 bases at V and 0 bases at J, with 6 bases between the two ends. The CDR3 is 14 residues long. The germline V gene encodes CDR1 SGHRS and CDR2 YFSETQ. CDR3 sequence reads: CASSLDTMNTEAFF. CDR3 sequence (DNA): TGCGCCAGCAGCTTGGACACGATGAACACTGAAGCTTTCTTT.

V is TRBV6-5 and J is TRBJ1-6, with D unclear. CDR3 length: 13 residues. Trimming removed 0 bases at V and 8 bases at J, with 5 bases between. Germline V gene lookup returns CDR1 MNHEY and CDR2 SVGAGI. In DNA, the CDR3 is TGTGCCAGCAGTTACTCGAGAGATTCACCCCTCCACTTT. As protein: CASSYSRDSPLHF.

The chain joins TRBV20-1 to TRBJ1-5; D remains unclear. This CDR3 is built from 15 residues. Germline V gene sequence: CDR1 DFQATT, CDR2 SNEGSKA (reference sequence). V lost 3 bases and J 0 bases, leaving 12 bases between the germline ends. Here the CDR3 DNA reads TGCAGTGCTAGTCCGTGGACCCATAGCAATCAGCCCCAGCATTTT. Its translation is CSASPWTHSNQPQHF.

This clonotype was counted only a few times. The CDR3 loop is CASSLETSGYNEQFF. The CDR3 region has the DNA TGTGCCAGCAGCTTAGAGACTAGCGGATACAATGAGCAGTTCTTC. The chain combines TRBV7-9 with TRBJ2-1; 9 bases line up with TRBD2. Trimming at V came to 1 base and at J to 4 bases, leaving 2 bases not matched to a gene. The CDR3 is 15 residues long. Per the germline V gene, CDR1 is SEHNR and CDR2 is FQNEAQ (reference sequence).

As DNA, the CDR3 is TGTGCCAGCAGCTGGGACAGGCGGCAAGGCGAGCAGTACTTC. It translates to CASSWDRRQGEQYF. The V and J genes are TRBV7-9 and TRBJ2-7; 8 bases fit TRBD1. The CDR3 totals 14 residues. Germline loops: CDR1 SEHNR, CDR2 FQNEAQ (reference sequence). After removal of 4 bases from V and 6 bases from J, the junction contained 8 bases not matched to a gene.

Written as DNA, the CDR3 is TGTGCCAGCAGCGTAGTGGGTGGAATCTCTGGAAACACCATATATTTT. Its protein product is CASSVVGGISGNTIYF. The V and J genes are TRBV9 and TRBJ1-3; D is undetermined. Trimming shortened V by 0 bases and J by 0 bases, and 10 bases separated the two germline ends. Germline values: CDR1 SGDLS, CDR2 YYNGEE. There are 16 residues in the CDR3.

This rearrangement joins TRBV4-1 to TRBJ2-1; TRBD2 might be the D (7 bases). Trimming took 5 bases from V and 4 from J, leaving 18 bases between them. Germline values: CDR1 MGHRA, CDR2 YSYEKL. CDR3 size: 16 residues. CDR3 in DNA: TGCGCCAGCAGCATGGAGGGGCGGGGGCGTTACAATGAGCAGTTCTTC. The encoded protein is CASSMEGRGRYNEQFF.

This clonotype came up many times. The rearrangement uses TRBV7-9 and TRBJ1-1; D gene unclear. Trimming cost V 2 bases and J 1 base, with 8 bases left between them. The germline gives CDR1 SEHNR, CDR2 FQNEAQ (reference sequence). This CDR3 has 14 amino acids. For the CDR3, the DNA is TGTGCCAGCAGCTTATTGTCCGGGAACACTGAAGCTTTCTTT. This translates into CASSLLSGNTEAFF.